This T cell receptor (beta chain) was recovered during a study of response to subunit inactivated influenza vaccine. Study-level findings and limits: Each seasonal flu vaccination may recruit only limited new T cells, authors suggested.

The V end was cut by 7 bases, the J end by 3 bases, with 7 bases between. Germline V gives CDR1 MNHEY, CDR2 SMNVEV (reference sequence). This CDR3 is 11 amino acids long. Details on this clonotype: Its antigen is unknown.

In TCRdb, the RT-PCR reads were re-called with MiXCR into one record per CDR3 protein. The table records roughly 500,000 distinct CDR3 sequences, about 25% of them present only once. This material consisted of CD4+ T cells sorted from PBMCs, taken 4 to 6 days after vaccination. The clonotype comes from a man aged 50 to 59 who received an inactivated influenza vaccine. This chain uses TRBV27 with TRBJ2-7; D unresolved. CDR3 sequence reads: CASKWGYEQYF. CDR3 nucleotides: TGTGCCAGCAAGTGGGGCTACGAGCAGTACTTC.